These 5 T cell receptor beta chains were all obtained from the same sample, sequenced in a study of tumor and adjacent non-tumor tissue in lung cancer. No cell sorting was done before RNA was extracted from the tissue. TCRbeta libraries were built with three rounds of nested PCR, modified from ARM-PCR. TCRdb recomputed calls from the multiplex PCR reads with MiXCR, one row per CDR3 protein. Among about 76,000 distinct CDR3 sequences listed, nearly 70% were seen once. Sequencing input: lung tumor tissue. These receptors were obtained from a woman aged 70 to 79 with non-small cell lung cancer.

Of note for this clonotype: A junction boundary mismatches the germline segment, possibly from a read error. The V and J genes are TRBV10-2 and TRBJ2-7; D call uncertain. The CDR3 has 13 residues. CDR1 is WSHSY and CDR2 is SAAADI in the germline V gene. As DNA, the CDR3 is TGCGCCAGCAATGGTAGGAGCTCCTACGTGCAGTACTTC. Its translation is CASNGRSSYVQYF.

About this clonotype itself: Lacking the conserved final phenylalanine or tryptophan, this CDR3 likely reflects a read error. This chain links TRBV6-2 or TRBV6-3 with TRBJ2-2; TRBD2 might be the D (5 bases). CDR1 is MNHEY, CDR2 SVGEGT, per germline. This CDR3 spans 18 amino acids. The CDR3 here is CAISYPLVQRKTDGELFL. The CDR3 DNA sequence: TGTGCCATCAGTTACCCCCTGGTGCAGCGGAAGACGGACGGGGAGCTGTTTTTA.

In regard to this clonotype: Lacking the conserved final phenylalanine or tryptophan, this CDR3 likely reflects a read error. The V and J genes are TRBV6-7 and TRBJ1-5, with D unclear. TRBV6-7 is filed as an ORF, its function uncertain. V was shortened by 6 bases and J by 0 bases, with 12 bases between the two germline ends. CDR3 size: 15 residues. CDR3 protein: CASSSDCDSNQPQHL. CDR3 DNA sequence: TGTGCCAGCAGCTCCGACTGTGATAGCAATCAGCCCCAGCATCTT.

On this clonotype: At one of its ends the junction is not consistent with the germline gene, which may arise from a read error. The chain links TRBV29-1 to TRBJ2-3; 8 bases match TRBD1. The CDR3 sequence is 16 residues long. Per germline, CDR1 SQVTM and CDR2 ANQGSEA. The CDR3 sequence is CRVEDTGTGLPDTQYF. CDR3 nucleotide sequence: TGCAGAGTTGAAGACACCGGGACAGGCCTCCCAGATACACAGTATTTT.

Notes on this clonotype: The conserved final phenylalanine or tryptophan is absent from the CDR3, which likely points to a read error. The chain links TRBV29-1 to TRBJ2-2, with 7 positions matching TRBD2. Germline trimming cut 7 bases from V and 4 bases from J; bases unmatched to any gene: 3. CDR1 and CDR2 from the germline V gene are SQVTM and ANQGSEA. This CDR3 is built from 12 residues. CDR3 in amino acids: CSARTSTGELFL. As DNA, the CDR3 is TGCAGCGCTAGGACTAGCACCGGGGAGCTGTTTTTG.